The 3 T cell receptor beta chains below all came from one sample that was sequenced in a study of blood T cell repertoires in COVID-19 (dated by TCRdb to 2020 to 2022). Library prep was done by the immunoSEQ multiplex PCR assay. The source is immuneACCESS, and TCRdb retained only in-frame sequences with V and J called. Part of the clones is not carried over; for the studies checked, unresolved V genes explain less than half of this, and the remainder is unexplained. Present in this sample are 220,000 or so clones, 82% of which were seen just once. Jointly, the top ten make up roughly 8.2% of the sample. Source material: peripheral blood. The receptors were sampled from an elderly woman with COVID-19, enrolled during active disease.

V is TRBV19 and J is TRBJ2-3, with D perhaps matching TRBD2 (5 bases). The CDR3 length is 12 residues. The germline CDR1 and CDR2 sequences are LNHDA and SQIVND (reference sequence). Trimming removed 10 bases at V and 3 bases at J, with 11 bases between. DNA of the CDR3: TGTGCCACCTCGCGGGCAACAGATACGCAGTATTTT. It encodes CATSRATDTQYF.

This chain's CDR3 is CASSWLGQMNTEAFF. CDR3 coding DNA: TGTGCCAGCAGCTGGCTGGGACAGATGAACACTGAAGCTTTCTTT. This chain connects TRBV6-6 to TRBJ1-1, with 7 bases aligning to TRBD1. The CDR3 is 15 residues long. Trimming took 6 bases from V and 0 from J; bases not matched to a gene: 7. Germline CDR1 is MNHNY and CDR2 is SVGAGI (reference sequence).

This clone showed up just a few times. The rearrangement links TRBV19 to TRBJ2-5; tentatively, D is TRBD1 (5 bases). CDR1 and CDR2 from the germline V gene are LNHDA and SQIVND (reference sequence). Trimming took 1 base from V and 5 from J, leaving 11 bases between them. The CDR3 is 14 amino acids. This chain's CDR3 is CASSIGQGGETQYF. In DNA, the CDR3 is TGTGCCAGTAGTATAGGGCAGGGTGGGGAGACCCAGTACTTC.